This record concerns one T cell receptor (beta chain) sequence. This entry comes from a study of control samples from healthy donors and cancer patients. The method was immunoSEQ multiplex PCR; TCRdb's version includes in-frame clones alone and lacks a portion of them. The top ten clones hold around 5% of a sample with around 180,000 clones, about 86% of them seen once. The ends lost 6 bases at V and 5 bases at J; junction bases unmatched: 10. Germline CDR1 reads MNHEY; CDR2 reads SMNVEV (reference sequence). The CDR3 covers 15 residues. The chain uses TRBV27 and TRBJ2-5; 9 bases align to TRBD1. The receptor was derived from a woman in her twenties or thirties in good health. The specimen sequenced was blood. DNA for the CDR3: TGTGCCAGCAGCCACACGGGACAGGGTGTGGAGACCCAGTACTTC. The encoded protein is CASSHTGQGVETQYF.